This entry concerns a single T cell receptor (beta chain). Germline values: CDR1 SGDLS, CDR2 YYNGEE. This CDR3 contains 16 residues. Trimming stripped 0 bases from V and 4 bases from J, with 13 bases between. The source of the sample is a study of control samples from healthy donors and cancer patients. The protocol was immunoSEQ multiplex PCR, while the TCRdb copy is restricted to in-frame clones and leaves out a portion. Of some 200,000 clones listed, 91% are singletons. The V and J genes are TRBV9 and TRBJ2-2, with a weak D call TRBD1 (6 bases). The sequencing sample was made of blood. The clonotype comes from a young woman in good health. The CDR3, as DNA: TGTGCCAGCAGCGTAGCTTCCAGGGGTGGCACCGGGGAGCTGTTTTTT. Translation gives CASSVASRGGTGELFF. Combining the CDR3 with reference TRBV9 and TRBJ2-2 gives the whole variable domain DSGVTQTPKHLITATGQRVTLRCSPRSGDLSVYWYQQSLDQGLQFLIQYYNGEERAKGNILERFSAQQFPDLHSELNLSSLELGDSALYFCASSVASRGGTGELFFGEGSRLTVL.